The 12 T cell receptor beta chains presented below share a single source sample, sequenced in a study of radiation and T cells in renal cell carcinoma. Assay: immunoSEQ multiplex PCR; the TCRdb copy retains only in-frame clones and omits some. The sample holds more than 75,000 clones, under 90% seen once. Time point denoted: baseline pretreatment blood. The treatment: 15 Gy SBRT to primary tumor, nephrectomy 4 weeks later. Sequenced material: blood, taken from a patient whose treatment included radiotherapy and nephrectomy. These receptor sequences come from a man aged 55-75 years with renal cell carcinoma.

The chain links TRBV5-1 to TRBJ2-2, with 9 positions matching TRBD2. CDR1 and CDR2 (germline): SGHRS, YFSETQ. The CDR3 is made up of 14 amino acids. V was pared by 4 bases and J by 8 bases, with 6 bases of the junction left unmatched. The CDR3 region is CASSLAGPRGELFF. The CDR3 region has the DNA TGCGCCAGCAGCCTAGCGGGACCTAGGGGGGAGCTGTTTTTT.

The V call is TRBV5-1, the J call TRBJ1-1; 11 nucleotides match TRBD1. This CDR3 contains 13 residues. With V trimmed by 7 bases and J by 10 bases, 9 bases remained unmatched. The germline V gene has CDR1 SGHRS and CDR2 YFSETQ. CDR3 DNA sequence: TGCGCCAGCCGAGAGGGACAGGGGGTAGGAGCTTTCTTT. It encodes CASREGQGVGAFF.

The chain recombines TRBV28 with TRBJ2-3; D remains unclear. V dropped 8 bases and J dropped 0 bases, with 12 bases sitting between them. The CDR3 sequence is 14 residues long. Germline values: CDR1 MDHEN, CDR2 SYDVKM. The CDR3 region is CASRPYSSTDTQYF. The DNA for the CDR3 is TGTGCCAGCCGCCCCTACTCGAGCACAGATACGCAGTATTTT.

V gene TRBV9 combines with J gene TRBJ2-7; D gene uncertain. Deletions cut 6 bases from V and 2 bases from J, with 21 bases between. This CDR3 has 16 amino acids. Looked up from germline, CDR1 is SGDLS and CDR2 is YYNGEE. CDR3 in DNA: TGTGCCAGCACCTTATTTAAGTTGGTCCCCACCTACGAGCAGTACTTC. Residues: CASTLFKLVPTYEQYF.

CDR3 amino acids: CASSTGQGGSNQPQHF. The DNA of the CDR3 is TGTGCCAGCAGCACCGGACAGGGAGGGAGCAATCAGCCCCAGCATTTT. The rearrangement links TRBV7-9 to TRBJ1-5, with TRBD1 matching over 8 bases. There are 16 residues in the CDR3. Per germline, CDR1 SEHNR and CDR2 FQNEAQ (reference sequence). With V trimmed by 5 bases and J by 1 base, 7 bases remained unmatched.

The chain uses TRBV5-1 and TRBJ2-7, with TRBD1 as a possible D gene (5 bases). The V gene's germline CDR1 is SGHRS and CDR2 YFSETQ. Deletions cut 4 bases from V and 7 bases from J, with 15 bases between. The length of the CDR3 is 13 residues. CDR3 DNA sequence: TGCGCCAGCAGCGTAGGGTATAAGGGGGAGCAGTACTTC. This gives the protein CASSVGYKGEQYF.

This chain uses TRBV29-1 with TRBJ1-1; TRBD1 matches at 7 bases. The CDR3 covers 14 residues. The V gene end was trimmed by 4 bases and the J gene end by 0 bases; junction bases not matched to a gene: 5. Germline V CDR1 and CDR2: SQVTM, ANQGSEA. CDR3 region: CSVVGQSMNTEAFF. CDR3 nucleotides: TGCAGCGTTGTGGGACAGTCCATGAACACTGAAGCTTTCTTT.

The rearrangement links TRBV7-9 to TRBJ1-4; D not certain. V gave up 2 bases and J gave up 8 bases, with 9 bases separating them. Germline CDR1 SEHNR, CDR2 FQNEAQ (reference sequence). CDR3 length: 13 amino acids. CDR3 amino acids: CASSLNPAEKLFF. CDR3 bases: TGTGCCAGCAGCTTAAACCCGGCCGAAAAACTGTTTTTT.

The rearrangement joins TRBV28 to TRBJ2-7; D gene unclear. The germline CDR1 and CDR2 sequences are MDHEN and SYDVKM. V was trimmed by 2 bases and J by 0 bases, leaving 5 bases between them. This CDR3 comprises 13 residues. The CDR3 DNA is TGTGCCAGCAGTTTACCGAGCTCCTACGAGCAGTACTTC. Protein product: CASSLPSSYEQYF. The full variable domain, with the rest looked up from reference TRBV28 and TRBJ2-7, is DVKVTQSSRYLVKRTGEKVFLECVQDMDHENMFWYRQDPGLGLRLIYFSYDVKMKEKGDIPEGYSVSREKKERFSLILESASTNQTSMYLCASSLPSSYEQYFGPGTRLTVT.

The chain has TRBV11-2 and TRBJ2-7; D possibly matches TRBD1 or TRBD2 (5 bases each). The CDR3 sequence is 16 residues long. V dropped 0 bases and J dropped 6 bases, with 18 bases sitting between them. CDR1 and CDR2 (germline): SGHAT, FQNNGV. The CDR3 DNA follows: TGTGCCAGCAGCTTAGAATGGGGGAGAACCCCGGGCGAGCAGTACTTC. This gives the protein CASSLEWGRTPGEQYF.

V is TRBV27 and J is TRBJ1-2, with 9 bases lining up with TRBD1. CDR3 length: 13 amino acids. CDR1 and CDR2 from the germline V gene are MNHEY and SMNVEV (reference sequence). V was pared by 5 bases and J by 5 bases, with 3 bases of the junction left unmatched. The CDR3 region is CASSMTGGYGYTF. Here the CDR3 DNA reads TGTGCCAGCAGTATGACAGGGGGATATGGCTACACCTTC.

The gene calls are TRBV4-1 and TRBJ2-1, with D hard to call. The CDR3 has 16 residues. The germline V gene encodes CDR1 MGHRA and CDR2 YSYEKL. Trimming shortened V by 0 bases and J by 11 bases, and 20 bases separated the two germline ends. The CDR3 region has the DNA TGCGCCAGCAGCCAAGACCCCGGTCCCGCTAGGCCTCAGCAGTTCTTC. Its translation is CASSQDPGPARPQQFF.